Listed below are T cell receptor beta chains from one sample, sequenced in a study of blood T cell repertoires in COVID-19. Libraries were prepared by immunoSEQ multiplex PCR; TCRdb keeps only in-frame clonotypes and omits some of them. The repertoire has 450,000 or so clones, roughly 89% of them found once; the top ten carry roughly 0.87%. The sample taken for sequencing was peripheral blood. The source of these receptors is a man between 18 and 29 years old with COVID-19, enrolled during active disease. Both conserved end residues are part of each CDR3. Each record gives: D gene, V gene, CDR3 protein. D genes are given only for firm matches.

TRBD1	TRBV7-9	CASSLGWGTGPQETQYF
TRBD1	TRBV7-9	CASSAQIDRGTGYTF
.	TRBV29-1	CSATGTPHEQYF
.	TRBV5-6	CASSFSEYGYTF
TRBD1	TRBV5-8	CASSSEGASTDTQYF
.	TRBV3-1/TRBV3-2	CASSPFARLAIASDTQYF
TRBD1	TRBV19	CASSDTGGKTEAFF
.	TRBV19	CASSRTGTPGGNTIYF
.	TRBV19	CASSPGLLEETQYF
.	TRBV15	CATRFGGTDTQYF
TRBD1	TRBV5-4	CASRRQGVPDTQYF
TRBD2	TRBV3-1/TRBV3-2	CASTQAGLARETQYF
TRBD2	TRBV29-1	CSVAGTSGGPDTQYF
TRBD1	TRBV3-1/TRBV3-2	CASSQEGQGLNEQFF
.	TRBV5-6	CASSFPGHPMAFF
.	TRBV2	CASSEGGDQPQHF
.	TRBV7-2	CASSEPLPSYEQYF
TRBD2	TRBV13	CASSVAGAGSYNEQFF
TRBD1	TRBV10-3	CAISGDSYEQYF
.	TRBV18	CASSPENQGLGTDTQYF
.	TRBV7-9	CASSGEAPGELFF
.	TRBV7-8	CASSYTQSYEQYF
.	TRBV7-9	CASSLEGYQETQYF
.	TRBV5-1	CASSLAQAVPDTQYF
.	TRBV11-2	CASSFRLNRDYNEQFF
TRBD1	TRBV7-9	CASSLGQGEYNSPLHF
.	TRBV12-5	CASGFWVERGELFF
.	TRBV6-5	CASSARAADYNEQFF
.	TRBV12-3/TRBV12-4	CASSSRENTEAFF
TRBD1	TRBV9	CASSPPGQENSPLHF
TRBD2	TRBV7-8	CASSSRVAGVPYEQYF
TRBD1	TRBV6-5	CASSPRGLGGSPLHF
.	TRBV7-9	CASSARTEANYGYTF
TRBD2	TRBV13	CASSKGTSGFYEQYF
.	TRBV11-1	CASSLGGTSTDTQYF
TRBD1	TRBV30	CAWRDRGETQYF
.	TRBV6-5	CASRTDWNSPLHF
.	TRBV11-3	CASSLVGQGHNEQFF
.	TRBV11-3	CASSLARVKMTQHF
TRBD2	TRBV9	CASSVEIAGIYNEQFF
.	TRBV21-1	CASKPGLAVLYNEQFF
TRBD2	TRBV11-2	CASSVTSGASSYEQYF
.	TRBV5-4	CASSLGQEAFF
.	TRBV18	CASSPQAMNTEAFF
TRBD1	TRBV5-8	CASSRSGTGTGTEAFF
TRBD2	TRBV5-4	CASSRTGGEYEQYF
TRBD2	TRBV4-2	CASSQPLAGSDDEQFF
TRBD1	TRBV2	CASREWQGEETQYF
.	TRBV5-1	CASSLGVSGLSYEQYF
TRBD2	TRBV5-5	CASSWREDQETQYF
TRBD2	TRBV6-5	CASRPRDYGYNEQFF
.	TRBV6-2/TRBV6-3	CASSAANRGTQYF
.	TRBV6-2/TRBV6-3	CASSYQTGFSYEQYF
TRBD2	TRBV6-8	CASSYSETSGVEQYF
TRBD1	TRBV24-1	CATSDGTGTYNEQFF
TRBD1	TRBV5-6	CASSTPGQGGYGYTF
TRBD1	TRBV7-9	CASSFDRGGQPQHF
.	TRBV6-5	CASSLFPSNSEAFF